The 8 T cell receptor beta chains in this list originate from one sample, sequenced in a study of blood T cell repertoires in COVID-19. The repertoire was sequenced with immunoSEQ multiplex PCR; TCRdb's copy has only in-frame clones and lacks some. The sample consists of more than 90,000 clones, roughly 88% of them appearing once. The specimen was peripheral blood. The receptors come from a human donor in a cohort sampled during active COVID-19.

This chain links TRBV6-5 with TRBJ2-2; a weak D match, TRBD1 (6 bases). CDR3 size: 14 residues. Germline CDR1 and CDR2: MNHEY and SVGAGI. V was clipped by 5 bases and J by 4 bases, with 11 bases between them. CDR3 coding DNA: TGTGCCAGCAGTATCGGGACAACCACCGGGGAGCTGTTTTTT. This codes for CASSIGTTTGELFF.

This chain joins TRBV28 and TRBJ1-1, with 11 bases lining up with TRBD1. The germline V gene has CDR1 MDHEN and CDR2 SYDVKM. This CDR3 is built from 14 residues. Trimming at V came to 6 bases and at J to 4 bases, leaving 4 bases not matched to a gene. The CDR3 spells CASSYGTGGTEAFF. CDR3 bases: TGTGCCAGCAGCTATGGGACAGGGGGCACTGAAGCTTTCTTT.

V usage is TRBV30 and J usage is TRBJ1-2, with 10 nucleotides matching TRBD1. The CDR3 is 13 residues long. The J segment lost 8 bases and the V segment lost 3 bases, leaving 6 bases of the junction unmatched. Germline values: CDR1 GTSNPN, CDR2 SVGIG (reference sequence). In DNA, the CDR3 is TGTGCCTGGAGGGGGGACAGGGGATTGGGCTACACCTTC. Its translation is CAWRGDRGLGYTF.

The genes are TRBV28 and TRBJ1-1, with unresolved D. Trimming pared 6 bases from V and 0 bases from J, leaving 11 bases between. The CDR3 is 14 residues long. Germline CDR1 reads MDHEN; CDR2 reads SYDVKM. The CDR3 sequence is CASREGGMNTEAFF. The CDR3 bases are TGTGCCAGCAGAGAGGGAGGCATGAACACTGAAGCTTTCTTT.

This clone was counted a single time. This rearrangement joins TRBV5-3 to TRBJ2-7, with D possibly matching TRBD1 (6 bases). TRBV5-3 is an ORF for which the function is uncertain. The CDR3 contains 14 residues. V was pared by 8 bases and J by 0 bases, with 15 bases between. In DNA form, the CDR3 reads TGTGCCAGGCCACCGGGACACCCCTCCTACGAGCAGTACTTC. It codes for CARPPGHPSYEQYF.

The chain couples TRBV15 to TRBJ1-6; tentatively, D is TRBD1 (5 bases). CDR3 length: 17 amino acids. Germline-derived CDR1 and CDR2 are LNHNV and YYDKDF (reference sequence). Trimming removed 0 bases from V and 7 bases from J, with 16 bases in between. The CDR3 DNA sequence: TGTGCCACCAGCAGAGATCGCCAGGGTTCAGGAAATTCACCCCTCCACTTT. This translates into CATSRDRQGSGNSPLHF.

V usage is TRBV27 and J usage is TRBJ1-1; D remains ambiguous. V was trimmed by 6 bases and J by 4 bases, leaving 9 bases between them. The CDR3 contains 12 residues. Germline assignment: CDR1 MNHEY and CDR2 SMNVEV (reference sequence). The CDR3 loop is CASRAGGTEAFF. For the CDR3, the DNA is TGTGCCAGCAGGGCAGGAGGCACTGAAGCTTTCTTT.

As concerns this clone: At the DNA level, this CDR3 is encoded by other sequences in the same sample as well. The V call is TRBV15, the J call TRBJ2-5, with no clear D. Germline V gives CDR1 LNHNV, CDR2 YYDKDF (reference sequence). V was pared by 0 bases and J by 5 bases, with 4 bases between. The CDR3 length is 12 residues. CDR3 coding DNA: TGTGCCACCAGCAGAGACTCGGAGACCCAGTACTTC. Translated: CATSRDSETQYF.